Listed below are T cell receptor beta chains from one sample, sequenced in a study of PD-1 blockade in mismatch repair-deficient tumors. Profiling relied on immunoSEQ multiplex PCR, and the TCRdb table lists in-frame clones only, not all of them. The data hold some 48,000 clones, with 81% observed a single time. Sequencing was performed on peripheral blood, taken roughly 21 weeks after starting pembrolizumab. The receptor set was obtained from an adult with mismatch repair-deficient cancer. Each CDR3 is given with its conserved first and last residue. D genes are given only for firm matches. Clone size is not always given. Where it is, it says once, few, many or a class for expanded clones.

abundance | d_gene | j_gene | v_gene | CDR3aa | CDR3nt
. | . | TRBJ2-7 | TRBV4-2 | CASSFRTGDSYEQYF | TGTGCCAGCAGCTTTCGGACGGGGGACTCCTACGAGCAGTACTTC
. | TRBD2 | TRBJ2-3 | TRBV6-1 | CASSDGDSGIDTQYF | TGTGCCAGCAGTGACGGGGATAGCGGGATAGATACGCAGTATTTT
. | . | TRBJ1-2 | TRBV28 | CASSLPLYGYTF | TGTGCCAGCAGTTTACCCCTCTATGGCTACACCTTC
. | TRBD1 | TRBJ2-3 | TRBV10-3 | CAIRNGQDPTDTQYF | TGTGCCATCAGAAATGGACAGGATCCCACAGATACGCAGTATTTT
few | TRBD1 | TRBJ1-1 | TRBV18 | CASSVDREATEAFF | TGTGCCAGCTCAGTGGACAGGGAGGCCACTGAAGCTTTCTTT
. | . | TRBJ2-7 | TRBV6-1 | CASIHQTRFSHEQYF | TGTGCCAGCATTCACCAAACCAGGTTCAGTCACGAGCAGTACTTC
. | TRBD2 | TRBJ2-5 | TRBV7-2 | CASTASGTKGTQYF | TGTGCCAGCACCGCTAGCGGGACCAAAGGGACCCAGTACTTC
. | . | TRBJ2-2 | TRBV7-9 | CASSLDSLNTGELFF | TGTGCCAGCAGCTTAGACAGCCTGAACACCGGGGAGCTGTTTTTT
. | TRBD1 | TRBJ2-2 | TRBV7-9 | CASILKGQGPPGELFF | TGTGCCAGCATCCTCAAGGGACAGGGGCCCCCCGGGGAGCTGTTTTTT
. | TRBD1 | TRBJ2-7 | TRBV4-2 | CASSPGQGGYEQYF | TGTGCCAGCAGCCCGGGACAGGGGGGCTACGAGCAGTACTTC
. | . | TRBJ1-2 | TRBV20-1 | CSARGQEGYTF | TGCAGTGCTAGAGGGCAGGAAGGCTACACCTTC